These 17 T cell receptor beta chains share one sample of origin, sequenced in a study of blood T cell repertoires in COVID-19. TCRdb keeps only in-frame clones here, not all; method: immunoSEQ multiplex PCR. The sample includes about 280,000 clones, approximately 85% seen only once; the top ten take more than 10%. The sequencing input was peripheral blood. These receptors were obtained from a human donor in a cohort sampled during active COVID-19.

J is TRBJ2-5 and V is TRBV15; TRBD2 agrees at 9 bases. The junction had 12 bases not matched to a gene; V was cut back by 5 bases and J by 2 bases. This CDR3 is built from 17 residues. From germline, CDR1 is LNHNV and CDR2 YYDKDF (reference sequence). The CDR3 sequence is CATSRTRATSGQETQYF. CDR3 sequence (DNA): TGTGCCACCAGCCGAACCAGGGCGACTAGCGGACAAGAGACCCAGTACTTC. The variable domain in full, with the rest retrieved from reference TRBV15 and TRBJ2-5, is DAMVIQNPRYQVTQFGKPVTLSCSQTLNHNVMYWYQQKSSQAPKLLFHYYDKDFNNEADTPDNFQSRRPNTSFCFLDIRSPGLGDTAMYLCATSRTRATSGQETQYFGPGTRLLVL.

The chain combines TRBV9 with TRBJ2-2, with 8 bases fitting TRBD2. The CDR3 is 17 amino acids. Germline V CDR1 and CDR2: SGDLS, YYNGEE. Germline trimming cut 0 bases from V and 2 bases from J; bases unmatched to any gene: 6. In nucleotides, the CDR3 is TGTGCCAGCAGCGTAGCGTCACTAGCGGCTAACACCGGGGAGCTGTTTTTT. Its translation: CASSVASLAANTGELFF.

V usage is TRBV18 and J usage is TRBJ2-1, with D tentatively TRBD1 (5 bases). Germline V gene lookup returns CDR1 KGHSH and CDR2 LQKENI. The CDR3 extends over 12 amino acids. Between the trimmed V and J ends, which lost 4 bases and 8 bases, there was a span of 9 bases. The CDR3 coding sequence is TGTGCCAGCTCACTTCAGGGCTATGAGCAGTTCTTC. Translating gives CASSLQGYEQFF.

The chain joins TRBV5-4 to TRBJ2-2; D is perhaps TRBD1 (6 bases). V was trimmed by 1 base and J by 2 bases, leaving 15 bases between them. This CDR3 contains 17 residues. Germline loops: CDR1 SGHNT, CDR2 YYREEE (reference sequence). The CDR3 is CASSLLYTGKNTGELFF. DNA for the CDR3: TGTGCCAGCAGCTTGCTGTACACAGGGAAAAACACCGGGGAGCTGTTTTTT.

This clone was seen only a few times. This chain connects TRBV7-8 to TRBJ1-2; TRBD1 matches at 9 bases. V was pared by 3 bases and J by 7 bases, with 6 bases of the junction left unmatched. Looked up from germline, CDR1 is SGHVS and CDR2 is FQNEAQ. CDR3 length: 14 amino acids. CDR3 amino acids: CASSFGGQGLGYTF. The CDR3 coding sequence is TGTGCCAGCAGCTTCGGGGGACAGGGCCTTGGCTACACCTTC.

The V call is TRBV9, the J call TRBJ2-2, with 10 bases identical to TRBD2. Germline CDR1 is SGDLS and CDR2 is YYNGEE. The CDR3 runs to 16 residues. After removal of 3 bases from V and 2 bases from J, the junction contained 4 bases not matched to a gene. CDR3 nucleotide sequence: TGTGCCAGCAGCGCCCGGACTAGCGGTAACACCGGGGAGCTGTTTTTT. It encodes CASSARTSGNTGELFF.

The J gene is TRBJ1-1, the V gene TRBV6-6; no firm D call. Per germline, CDR1 MNHNY and CDR2 SVGAGI (reference sequence). V lost 2 bases, J lost 0 bases, and 13 bases lay in between. The CDR3 is 16 residues long. The CDR3, as DNA: TGTGCCAGCAGTTACCCCCGGGGAGGGCTGAACACTGAAGCTTTCTTT. It is translated as CASSYPRGGLNTEAFF.

This clone has only a few counts. This sequence joins TRBV27 and TRBJ2-3; tentative D call: TRBD1 (6 bases). The ends were cut back, 5 bases at V and 6 bases at J, with 18 bases in the middle. Germline V gives CDR1 MNHEY, CDR2 SMNVEV (reference sequence). This CDR3 spans 15 amino acids. The CDR3 here is CASSESGDPGDTQYF. The DNA of the CDR3 is TGTGCCAGCAGTGAATCAGGGGACCCGGGGGATACGCAGTATTTT.

This clone was recorded at least ten times. The rearrangement uses TRBV21-1 and TRBJ1-1; the table's D call, TRBD1, was not checked against the DNA. TRBV21-1 represents a pseudogene. The CDR3 sequence is 15 residues long. Here the CDR3 DNA reads TGTGCCAGCAGCAAAGTACAGGGCCCTGGGGGTGAAGCTTTCTTT. It codes for CASSKVQGPGGEAFF.

The chain is built from TRBV20-1 and TRBJ1-5; a possible D gene is TRBD1 (6 bases). V was pared by 3 bases and J by 6 bases, with 12 bases between. This CDR3 contains 13 residues. Germline V gene lookup returns CDR1 DFQATT and CDR2 SNEGSKA (reference sequence). For the CDR3, the DNA is TGCAGTGCTAGTTTCGGGGGGCGTCAGCCCCAGCATTTT. Translated: CSASFGGRQPQHF.

This chain uses TRBV5-1 with TRBJ1-6; D not certain. Trimming took off 2 bases at V and 5 bases at J, with 5 bases between the two ends. This CDR3 region has 13 residues. Germline lookup yields CDR1 SGHRS and CDR2 YFSETQ. This CDR3 is CASSFGDNSPLHF. The CDR3 DNA follows: TGCGCCAGCAGCTTCGGGGATAATTCACCCCTCCACTTT.

The rearrangement joins TRBV5-1 to TRBJ2-2; 10 bases align to TRBD1. This CDR3 spans 16 amino acids. Trimming cost V 4 bases and J 6 bases; bases outside gene matches: 9. Germline V gene lookup returns CDR1 SGHRS and CDR2 YFSETQ. This chain's CDR3 is CASSPMGTGVSGELFF. The CDR3 DNA reads as TGCGCCAGCAGCCCAATGGGGACAGGGGTTTCCGGGGAGCTGTTTTTT.

The CDR3 DNA reads as TGTGCCAGCAGTTCCCAGGGCGGGAGGAACACCGGGGAGCTGTTTTTT. Translation gives CASSSQGGRNTGELFF. The chain carries TRBV5-4 and TRBJ2-2; 7 bases are shared with TRBD2. The CDR3 is 16 residues long. The germline gives CDR1 SGHNT, CDR2 YYREEE (reference sequence). V lost 5 bases to trimming and J lost 1 base; unmatched junction nucleotides: 8.

The J gene is TRBJ2-5, the V gene TRBV7-6, with unresolved D. Per germline, CDR1 SGHVS and CDR2 FNYEAQ. This CDR3 region has 14 residues. V was clipped by 3 bases and J by 5 bases, with 13 bases between them. DNA of the CDR3: TGTGCCAGCAGCTTGGTCGCCTCCGGGGAGACCCAGTACTTC. It translates to CASSLVASGETQYF.

The chain links TRBV27 to TRBJ2-7; TRBD2 might be the D (7 bases). The V gene's germline CDR1 is MNHEY and CDR2 SMNVEV (reference sequence). Trimming removed 6 bases from V and 2 bases from J, with 17 bases in between. This CDR3 spans 15 amino acids. CDR3 sequence reads: CASSQRGRATYEQYF. The CDR3 DNA follows: TGTGCCAGCAGCCAGAGGGGGAGGGCTACCTACGAGCAGTACTTC.

The chain employs TRBV28 and TRBJ1-4, with 9 positions matching TRBD1. J gave up 10 bases and V 5 bases, and 8 bases lay outside the gene matches. Per germline, CDR1 MDHEN and CDR2 SYDVKM. This CDR3 has 14 amino acids. CDR3 sequence: CASSTWTGEGKLFF. The DNA of the CDR3 is TGTGCCAGCAGTACCTGGACAGGGGAGGGAAAACTGTTTTTT.

This clone was seen a few times. The rearrangement links TRBV27 to TRBJ2-7; no reliable D call. The CDR3 covers 13 residues. From germline, CDR1 is MNHEY and CDR2 SMNVEV (reference sequence). Trimming left V 4 bases short and J 3 bases short, with 10 bases between. CDR3: CASSYSTGYEQYF. The CDR3 DNA is TGTGCCAGCAGTTACAGCACTGGCTACGAGCAGTACTTC.